This T cell receptor (beta chain) appears in the sequencing data of a study of T cells in Graves' hyperthyroidism and ophthalmopathy (dated 2019 in TCRdb). Broadly, across the study: Peripheral blood was sampled at the time of initial diagnosis, prior to any treatment. The study also compared thyroid tissue and blood T-cell repertoires from about 6 Graves' hyperthyroidism patients. TCR V-J signatures able to tell the groups apart were searched for in a discovery cohort of around 95 patients, of whom 43 had Graves' ophthalmopathy and around 56 had stable Graves' hyperthyroidism. TCR Vbeta CDR3 sequencing of 135 peripheral blood samples (fewer than 45 ophthalmopathy, roughly 72 hyperthyroidism and approximately 17 progressor patients) is reported in the paper. An independent validation cohort of under 20 hyperthyroidism patients and approximately 17 patients who later progressed to ophthalmopathy tested prospective prediction of ophthalmopathy. The 95 to 100 discovery patients were randomly divided into training and test sets at a 7:3 ratio. Once sampling was done, hyperthyroidism patients were given methimazole at a starting dose of 30 mg daily, whereas ophthalmopathy patients were given high-dose intravenous methylprednisolone.

Amplification of TCR beta CDR3 regions was carried out from RNA transcripts. The TCR CDR3 was subjected to a first round of RT-PCR using the HTBI primer set and the Qiagen OneStep RT-PCR kit. The libraries were constructed in a second round of multiplex PCR and then size-selected and purified. The libraries were sequenced on an Illumina HiSeq2000 using paired-end 100 bp reads. As for the authors' bioinformatics: SOAPnuke was used to process the raw data, with reads discarded if the reads contained adapters or uncalled bases, had a mean Phred below 15, or lacked an exact constant-primer or identifier match. High-quality paired reads were merged using COPE v1.2.5, and each unique nucleotide sequence was defined as a clonotype. MiTCR v1.1 was used to align the clonotypes against IMGT TRBV, TRBD and TRBJ reference segments. Analysis was restricted to V-J combinations with a frequency above 0.0001, which covered 98% to 99.2% of repertoires. The TCS score was defined as F50 (clonal expansion) divided by E x V (chaos), with BLOSUM62-based TCRdist calculated between CDR3 peptides within each V-J. Welch's t-statistics and random forest reduced approximately 520 V-J features to about 12, which were used in a naive Bayes classifier (R e1071). Clones were called with MiXCR by TCRdb after fastp trimmed the public reads at Q25, and only in-frame beta chains were retained. Each entry is one CDR3 protein sequence, shown with its most common DNA and genes. The V and J calls come from TCRdb's annotation, not from the publication. The sample includes under 400,000 distinct CDR3 sequences, with approximately 16% observed a single time. The top ten hold approximately 35% of the sample.

The CDR3 has 15 amino acids, counting the end cysteine and phenylalanine. Solely the CDR3 DNA is kept, with 45 bases framed from the first base. V and J are truncated by 3 bases and 5 bases respectively, leaving an intervening sequence of 14 bases. The germline V gene yields MNHNS for CDR1 and SASEGT for CDR2. Stable Graves' hyperthyroidism was defined as no progression to ophthalmopathy during 18 months of follow-up. Hyperthyroidism patients were newly diagnosed, had a disease duration of under 2 months, and were aged 18 to 65 years. The study excluded patients with uncontrolled infections, other autoimmune diseases, pregnancy or lactation. Clinical symptoms, serum thyroxine and TRAb, thyroid ultrasound, and orbital computed tomography formed the basis for the diagnoses. PBMCs were separated from 10 ml of fresh peripheral blood using Ficoll-Paque density gradient centrifugation. Total RNA was extracted using Trizol reagent, and RNA quality was assessed on an Agilent 2100 Bioanalyzer.

Only a few counts were recorded for this clonotype. The antigen it binds to is not known. There are no base qualities to consult, and no much larger clone falls within one base. General study outcomes and caveats: A 13 V-J signature model separated ophthalmopathy from stable hyperthyroidism, with about 90% sensitivity and roughly 84% specificity in cross-validation and 80%/75% in testing. No statistical method was used to fix the sample size in advance, and group allocation was not hidden from the investigators. During validation, the model predicted progression to ophthalmopathy a median of approximately 6 months ahead of onset, with around 65% sensitivity and around 72% specificity. Most expanded thyroid clonotypes (frequency above 0.001) were also detected in blood, suggesting blood repertoires may reflect thyroid immune responses.

The rearrangement combines TRBV6-1 with TRBJ2-1, with a weak D call of TRBD1 (5 bases match). The receptor comes from a man aged 25-40 years with Graves' hyperthyroidism. The sequencing input was blood. The nucleotide sequence reads as follows: TGTGCCAGCAGTGACCCCGGACAACCTAACAATGAGCAGTTCTTC. This translates into CASSDPGQPNNEQFF.